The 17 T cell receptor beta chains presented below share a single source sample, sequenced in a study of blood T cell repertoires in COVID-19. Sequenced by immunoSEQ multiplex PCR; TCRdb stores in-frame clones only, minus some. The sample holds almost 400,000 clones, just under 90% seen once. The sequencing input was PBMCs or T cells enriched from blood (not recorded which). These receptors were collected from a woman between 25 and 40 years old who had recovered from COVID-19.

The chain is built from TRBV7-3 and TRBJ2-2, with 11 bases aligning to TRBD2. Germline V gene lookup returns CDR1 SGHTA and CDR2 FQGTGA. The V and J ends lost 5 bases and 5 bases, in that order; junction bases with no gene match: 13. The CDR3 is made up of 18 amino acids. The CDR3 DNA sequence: TGTGCCAGCAGCGCAAACGCTCTAGCGGGGGGACGGACCGGGGAGCTGTTTTTT. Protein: CASSANALAGGRTGELFF. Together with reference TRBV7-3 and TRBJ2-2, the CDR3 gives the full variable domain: GAGVSQTPSNKVTEKGKYVELRCDPISGHTALYWYRQSLGQGPEFLIYFQGTGAADDSGLPNDRFFAVRPEGSVSTLKIQRTERGDSAVYLCASSANALAGGRTGELFFGEGSRLTVL.

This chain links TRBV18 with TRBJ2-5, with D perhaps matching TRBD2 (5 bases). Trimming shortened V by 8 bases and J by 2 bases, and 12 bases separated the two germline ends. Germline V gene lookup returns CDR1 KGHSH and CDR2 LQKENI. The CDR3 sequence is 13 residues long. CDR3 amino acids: CASTRGLQETQYF. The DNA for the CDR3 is TGTGCCAGCACCCGCGGGCTACAAGAGACCCAGTACTTC.

The CDR3 protein is CASSPGLAGGVDEQFF. Here the CDR3 DNA reads TGTGCCAGCAGTCCAGGACTAGCGGGAGGGGTTGATGAGCAGTTCTTC. V is TRBV28 and J is TRBJ2-1; TRBD2 aligns across 15 bases. Germline loops: CDR1 MDHEN, CDR2 SYDVKM. The CDR3 runs 16 residues. Trimming cost V 5 bases and J 8 bases; bases outside gene matches: 7.

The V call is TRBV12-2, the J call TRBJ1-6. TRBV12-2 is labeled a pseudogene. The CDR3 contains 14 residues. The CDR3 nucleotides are TGTGCAAGTCGCTTATGCGGGGATTGGACACCCCTCCACTTT. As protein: CASRLCGDWTPLHF.

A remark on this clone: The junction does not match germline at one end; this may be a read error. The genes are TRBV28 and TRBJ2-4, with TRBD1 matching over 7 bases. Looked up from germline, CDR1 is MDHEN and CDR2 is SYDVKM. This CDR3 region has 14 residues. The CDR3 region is CASSLPGQIRFWHF. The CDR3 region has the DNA TGTGCCAGCAGTTTACCGGGACAGATTAGGTTTTGGCACTTC.

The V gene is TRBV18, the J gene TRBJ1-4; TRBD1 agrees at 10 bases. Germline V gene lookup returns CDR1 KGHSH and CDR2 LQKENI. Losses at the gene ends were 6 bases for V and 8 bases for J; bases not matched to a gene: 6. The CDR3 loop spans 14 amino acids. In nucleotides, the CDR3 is TGTGCCAGCTCCCGGGACAGGGGAGGCGAAAAACTGTTTTTT. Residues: CASSRDRGGEKLFF.

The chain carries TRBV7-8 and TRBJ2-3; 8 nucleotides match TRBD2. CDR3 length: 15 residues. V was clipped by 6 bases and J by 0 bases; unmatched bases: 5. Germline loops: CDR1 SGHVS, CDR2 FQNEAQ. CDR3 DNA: TGTGCCAGCAGGCCTCCTAGCGGGAGCACAGATACGCAGTATTTT. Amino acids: CASRPPSGSTDTQYF. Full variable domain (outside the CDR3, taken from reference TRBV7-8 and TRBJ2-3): GAGVSQSPRYKVAKRGQDVALRCDPISGHVSLFWYQQALGQGPEFLTYFQNEAQLDKSGLPSDRFFAERPEGSVSTLKIQRTQQEDSAVYLCASRPPSGSTDTQYFGPGTRLTVL.

Here the CDR3 reads CASSTGQGQVGYTF. CDR3 in DNA: TGTGCCAGCAGTACCGGACAGGGACAAGTCGGCTACACCTTC. The chain uses TRBV6-6 and TRBJ1-2; 8 nucleotides line up with TRBD1. The CDR3 is made up of 14 amino acids. V was pared by 5 bases and J by 8 bases, with 10 bases of the junction left unmatched. Looked up from germline, CDR1 is MNHNY and CDR2 is SVGAGI (reference sequence).

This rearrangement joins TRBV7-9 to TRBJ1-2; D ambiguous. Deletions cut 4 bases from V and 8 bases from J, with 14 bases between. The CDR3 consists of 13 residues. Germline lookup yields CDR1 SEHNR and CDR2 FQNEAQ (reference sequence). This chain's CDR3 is CASSYAILEGYTF. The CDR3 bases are TGTGCCAGCAGCTACGCCATCCTGGAGGGCTACACCTTC.

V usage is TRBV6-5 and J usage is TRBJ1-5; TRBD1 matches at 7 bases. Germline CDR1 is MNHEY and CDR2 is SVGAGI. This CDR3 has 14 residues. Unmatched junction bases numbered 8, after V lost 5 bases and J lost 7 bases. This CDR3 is CASSKRQGDQPQHF. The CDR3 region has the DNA TGTGCCAGCAGTAAACGACAGGGAGACCAGCCCCAGCATTTT.

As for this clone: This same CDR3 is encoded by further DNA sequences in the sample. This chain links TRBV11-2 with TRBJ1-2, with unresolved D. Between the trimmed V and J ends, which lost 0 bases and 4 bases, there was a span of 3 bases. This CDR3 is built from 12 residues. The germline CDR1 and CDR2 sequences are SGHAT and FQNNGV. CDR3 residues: CASSLDSYGYTF. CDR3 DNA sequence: TGTGCCAGCAGCTTAGACAGCTATGGCTACACCTTC. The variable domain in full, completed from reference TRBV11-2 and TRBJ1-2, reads EAGVAQSPRYKIIEKRQSVAFWCNPISGHATLYWYQQILGQGPKLLIQFQNNGVVDDSQLPKDRFSAERLKGVDSTLKIQPAKLEDSAVYLCASSLDSYGYTFGSGTRLTVV.

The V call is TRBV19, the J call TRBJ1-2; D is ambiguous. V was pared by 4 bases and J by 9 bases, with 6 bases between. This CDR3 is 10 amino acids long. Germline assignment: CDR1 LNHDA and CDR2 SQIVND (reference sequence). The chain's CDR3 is CASSTGRYTF. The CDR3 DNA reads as TGTGCCAGTAGTACAGGCCGCTACACCTTC.

CDR3: CASSPRTGVGGYTF. DNA of the CDR3: TGCGCCAGCAGCCCACGTACAGGGGTAGGTGGCTACACCTTC. V gene TRBV5-1 combines with J gene TRBJ1-2; TRBD1 agrees at 7 bases. V was clipped by 4 bases and J by 7 bases; unmatched bases: 10. The CDR3 runs to 14 residues. Germline CDR1 and CDR2: SGHRS and YFSETQ.

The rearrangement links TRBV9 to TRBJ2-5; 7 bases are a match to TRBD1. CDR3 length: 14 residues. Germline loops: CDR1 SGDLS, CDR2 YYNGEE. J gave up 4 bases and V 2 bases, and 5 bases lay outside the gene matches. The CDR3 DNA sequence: TGTGCCAGCAGCGTTACAGGGGTGGGAGAGACCCAGTACTTC. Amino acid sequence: CASSVTGVGETQYF.

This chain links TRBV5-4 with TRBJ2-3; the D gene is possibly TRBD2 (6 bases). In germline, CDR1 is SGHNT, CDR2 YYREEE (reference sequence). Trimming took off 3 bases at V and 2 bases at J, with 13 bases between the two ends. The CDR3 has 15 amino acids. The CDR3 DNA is TGTGCCAGCAGCTCCCCTAGCGCGTCCACAGATACGCAGTATTTT. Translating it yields CASSSPSASTDTQYF.

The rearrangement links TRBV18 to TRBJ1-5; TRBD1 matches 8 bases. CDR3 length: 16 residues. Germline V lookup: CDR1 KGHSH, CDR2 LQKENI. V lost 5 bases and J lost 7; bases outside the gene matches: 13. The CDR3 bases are TGTGCCAGCTCAGTGGGGACAGGCTCGTCGGGACAGCCCCAGCATTTT. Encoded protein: CASSVGTGSSGQPQHF. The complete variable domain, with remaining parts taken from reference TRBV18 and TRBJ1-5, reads NAGVMQNPRHLVRRRGQEARLRCSPMKGHSHVYWYRQLPEEGLKFMVYLQKENIIDESGMPKERFSAEFPKEGPSILRIQQVVRGDSAAYFCASSVGTGSSGQPQHFGDGTRLSIL.

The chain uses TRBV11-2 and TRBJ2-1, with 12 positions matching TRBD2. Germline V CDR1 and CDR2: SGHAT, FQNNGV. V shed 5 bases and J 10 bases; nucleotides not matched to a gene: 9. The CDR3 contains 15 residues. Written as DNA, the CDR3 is TGTGCCAGCAGCCTCCCTAGCGGGGGGGCTAGAGAGCAGTTCTTC. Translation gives CASSLPSGGAREQFF. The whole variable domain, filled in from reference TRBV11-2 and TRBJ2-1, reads EAGVAQSPRYKIIEKRQSVAFWCNPISGHATLYWYQQILGQGPKLLIQFQNNGVVDDSQLPKDRFSAERLKGVDSTLKIQPAKLEDSAVYLCASSLPSGGAREQFFGPGTRLTVL.